What follows is one T cell receptor (beta chain) and its context. Antigen: not known. This sample is part of a study of identifying expanded T cells in peripheral blood. General study points: Differentially abundant clones: 0.95 to 1.5 between replicates, 15 to 17 at roughly 2 weeks, 19 to 20 at four. Across healthy donors, higher total template counts meant significantly greater approximately 2-week count variance.

Method: immunoSEQ multiplex PCR; TCRdb's copy keeps in-frame clones and lacks some. The data show 85,000 to 120,000 clones, with about 87% seen just once and 11% to 15% held by the top ten. The V gene end was trimmed by 4 bases and the J gene end by 7 bases; junction bases not matched to a gene: 11. CDR3 length: 15 amino acids. Germline CDR1 reads KGHSH; CDR2 reads LQKENI. The chain is built from TRBV18 and TRBJ1-1, with 8 positions matching TRBD1. This clonotype originated in a person aged 18 to 69 in good health. Sequenced sample: blood. The CDR3 DNA reads TGTGCCAGCTCACTTCGACAGGGGCCGGCGGATGAAGCTTTCTTT. Translating it yields CASSLRQGPADEAFF.